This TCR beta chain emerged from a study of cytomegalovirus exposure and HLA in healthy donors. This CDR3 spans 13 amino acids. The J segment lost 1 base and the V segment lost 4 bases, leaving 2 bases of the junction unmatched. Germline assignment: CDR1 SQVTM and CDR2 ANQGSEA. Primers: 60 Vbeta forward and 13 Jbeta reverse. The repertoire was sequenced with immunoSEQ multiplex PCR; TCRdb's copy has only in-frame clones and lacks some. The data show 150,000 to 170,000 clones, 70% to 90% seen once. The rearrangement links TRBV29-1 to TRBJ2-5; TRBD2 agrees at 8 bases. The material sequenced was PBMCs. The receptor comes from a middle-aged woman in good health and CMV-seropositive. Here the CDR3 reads CSVGAGGQETQYF. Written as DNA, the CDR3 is TGCAGCGTTGGGGCGGGGGGCCAAGAGACCCAGTACTTC.